Shown below are 8 T cell receptor beta chains from a single sample sequenced in a study of vaccination and CD4 T cells after COVID-19 (dated by TCRdb to 2021 to 2024). The library relied on PCR. The instrument was an Illumina iSeq 100. DNA from cultured CD4+ T cells underwent TCR sequencing with the Oncomine TCR Beta short-read assay at the Johns Hopkins FTIC core. Through fastp at Q25 and MiXCR, TCRdb rebuilt clones from the public reads, retaining in-frame beta chains. Each CDR3 protein gets just one entry, which takes the most common genes and DNA from the rows behind it. For this sample there are 20,000 or so distinct CDR3 sequences; 30% to 45% appear just once. Clones ranked in the top ten supply 2.6% of the sample. The time point label, read with the paper, signifies: late sampling 161 to 241 days after vaccination in a few convalescent patients. The label giving this sample's treatment or condition can be read as: roughly ten-day PBMC culture with coronavirus spike peptide pools or control peptides (ViraFEST assay).

Which antigens these TCRs recognize remains unknown. Material: CD4+ T cells from blood, cultured in vitro, obtained about 7 months after SARS-CoV-2 vaccination. Receptors originate from a human donor who had recovered from COVID-19.

The chain combines TRBV28 with TRBJ2-7; 8 positions match TRBD2. This CDR3 contains 15 residues. The V gene's germline CDR1 is MDHEN and CDR2 SYDVKM. Trimming cost V 3 bases and J 0 bases; bases outside gene matches: 4. CDR3 DNA sequence: TGTGCCAGCAGTTTGGTAGCGGGGAGCTCCTACGAGCAGTACTTC. It codes for CASSLVAGSSYEQYF.

The chain joins TRBV4-2 to TRBJ2-7; D may correspond to TRBD1 or TRBD2 (5 bases each). The CDR3 loop spans 14 amino acids. The germline CDR1 and CDR2 sequences are LGHNA and YNFKEQ. V dropped 1 base and J dropped 2 bases, with 9 bases sitting between them. CDR3 protein: CASSQGGPAYEQYF. The CDR3 DNA reads TGTGCCAGCAGCCAAGGGGGACCAGCCTACGAGCAGTACTTC.

This clonotype was counted a few times. V is TRBV2 and J is TRBJ1-5; perhaps TRBD1 as D (6 bases). Germline-derived CDR1 and CDR2 are SNHLY and FYNNEI. This CDR3 has 13 residues. The V and J ends lost 6 bases and 10 bases respectively, with 16 bases between them. This chain's CDR3 is CASRNPQGSPQHF. The CDR3 DNA is TGTGCCAGCAGGAACCCACAGGGCTCCCCCCAGCATTTT.

The V gene is TRBV7-9, the J gene TRBJ2-1, with D hard to call. V lost 3 bases, J lost 2 bases, and 5 bases lay in between. This CDR3 is 13 amino acids long. Germline V gene lookup returns CDR1 SEHNR and CDR2 FQNEAQ (reference sequence). The CDR3 DNA follows: TGTGCCAGCAGCTTGAGGACCTACAATGAGCAGTTCTTC. Translation gives CASSLRTYNEQFF.

This clonotype was seen a handful of times. The chain is built from TRBV7-9 and TRBJ2-3; perhaps TRBD2 as D (5 bases). This CDR3 region has 17 residues. Looked up from germline, CDR1 is SEHNR and CDR2 is FQNEAQ (reference sequence). Trimming took off 2 bases at V and 4 bases at J, with 19 bases between the two ends. Written as DNA, the CDR3 is TGTGCCAGCAGCTTAAGTCCTTTGAGGGAAGGTGCAGATACGCAGTATTTT. Encoded protein: CASSLSPLREGADTQYF.

The chain is built from TRBV15 and TRBJ1-5; TRBD1 is a possible D gene (5 bases). Germline V CDR1 and CDR2: LNHNV, YYDKDF (reference sequence). The length of the CDR3 is 13 residues. V dropped 5 bases and J dropped 8 bases, with 13 bases sitting between them. This CDR3 is CATSVRGREPQHF. The CDR3 nucleotides are TGTGCCACCAGCGTCCGGGGCCGGGAGCCCCAGCATTTT.

The chain recombines TRBV20-1 with TRBJ2-7; D uncertain. V gave up 2 bases and J gave up 1 base, with 12 bases separating them. The CDR3 contains 14 residues. Germline-derived CDR1 and CDR2 are DFQATT and SNEGSKA (reference sequence). CDR3 sequence: CSARSRGLSYEQYF. The CDR3 DNA reads as TGCAGTGCTAGATCCCGAGGCCTATCCTACGAGCAGTACTTC.

The chain couples TRBV20-1 to TRBJ2-5, with 13 bases matching TRBD2. Germline V CDR1 and CDR2: DFQATT, SNEGSKA (reference sequence). The CDR3 has 18 residues. Trimming cost V 6 bases and J 1 base; bases outside gene matches: 14. CDR3 DNA: TGCAGTGCGAAACGGACTAGCGGGAGATTGCGGATCCAAGAGACCCAGTACTTC. This encodes CSAKRTSGRLRIQETQYF.